Listed below are T cell receptor beta chains from one sample, sequenced in a study of patients and donors after allogeneic stem cell transplantation. TCRdb redid the calling of the RT-PCR reads with MiXCR, one entry per CDR3 protein. The sample comprises about a million distinct CDR3 sequences, more than 15% of which are singletons, and 6% rests with the top ten. The sequenced sample was blood, either unsorted or a sorted T cell fraction (not recorded which). The receptors were gathered from a human donor who was either an allogeneic HSCT recipient or a stem cell or donor lymphocyte infusion donor (not recorded which). It is not recorded whose cells these are; they may come from a transplant donor. Each CDR3 is given with its conserved first and last residue. The D gene is left open where the match is weak. Size tells how often a clone was seen (once, few, many) or the class of an expanded clone, and some rows leave it out.

cdr3_length	clone_size	j_call	d_call	v_call	cdr3_aa	cdr3_nt
16	few	TRBJ2-7	TRBD1	TRBV5-1	CASSLGALTGAYEQYF	TGCGCCAGCAGCTTGGGAGCCCTGACAGGGGCCTACGAGCAGTACTTC
10	-	TRBJ2-1	TRBD2	TRBV29-1	CSVRGNEQFF	TGCAGCGTGCGGGGGAATGAGCAGTTCTTC
14	many	TRBJ1-5	-	TRBV20-1	CSARPDRKNQPQHF	TGCAGTGCGCGACCCGACAGGAAGAATCAGCCCCAGCATTTT
12	-	TRBJ1-1	-	TRBV20-1	CSARRDTPEAFF	TGCAGTGCTAGACGGGACACCCCTGAAGCTTTCTTT
16	few	TRBJ2-1	-	TRBV5-1	CASSLASPSSYNEQFF	TGCGCCAGCAGCTTGGCGTCACCGAGCTCCTACAATGAGCAGTTCTTC
15	-	TRBJ2-1	-	TRBV12-3/TRBV12-4	CASSPTMDIYNEQFF	TGTGCCAGCAGCCCCACGATGGATATCTACAATGAGCAGTTCTTC
18	few	TRBJ2-1	TRBD1	TRBV9	CASSGGQGKLTSYNEQFF	TGTGCCAGCAGCGGTGGACAGGGGAAATTAACCTCCTACAATGAGCAGTTCTTC
13	few	TRBJ1-2	-	TRBV6-1	CASTPGGAAGYTF	TGTGCCAGCACCCCGGGGGGCGCGGCCGGCTACACCTTC
13	-	TRBJ2-1	-	TRBV5-1	CASSLTSPHEQFF	TGCGCCAGCAGCTTGACTAGCCCCCATGAGCAGTTCTTC
17	once	TRBJ2-6	-	TRBV5-1	CASSGGQWATGANVLTF	TGCGCCAGCAGCGGAGGACAGTGGGCGACCGGGGCCAACGTCCTGACTTTC
15	many	TRBJ1-1	-	TRBV12-3/TRBV12-4	CASSLVKGVNTEAFF	TGTGCCAGCAGTTTAGTTAAAGGGGTGAACACTGAAGCTTTCTTT
16	once	TRBJ1-1	TRBD1	TRBV18	CASSPTGTGGHTEAFF	TGTGCCAGCTCACCAACCGGGACAGGGGGGCACACTGAAGCTTTCTTT
12	many	TRBJ2-7	-	TRBV12-3/TRBV12-4	CASTLGYEEQYF	TGTGCCAGCACCTTGGGCTATGAAGAGCAGTACTTC
16	-	TRBJ2-2	TRBD1	TRBV5-1	CASSRSTGANTGELFF	TGCGCCAGCAGCCGATCGACAGGGGCGAACACCGGGGAGCTGTTTTTT
17	once	TRBJ2-3	TRBD1	TRBV5-6	CASRNTPGTGYTDTQYF	TGTGCCAGCAGGAACACTCCCGGGACAGGATACACAGATACGCAGTATTTT